This note documents a single T cell receptor beta chain sequence. TCR libraries were built from approximately 490 ng of total RNA by linear amplification. In TCRdb, the reads were re-called with MiXCR into one record per CDR3 protein. The sample contains about 180,000 distinct CDR3 sequences, 65% to 75% of which appear only once. This record belongs to a study of healthy donors' naive CD4 and CD8 T cells. The CDR3 extends over 15 amino acids. Germline assignment: CDR1 DFQATT and CDR2 SNEGSKA (reference sequence). V lost 6 bases to trimming and J lost 2 bases; unmatched junction nucleotides: 5. This receptor was obtained from a pool of human donors in good health; the sample pools cells from several healthy donors. The sequenced sample consisted of naive CD4+ and CD8+ T cells sorted from blood, pooled from several donors. The rearrangement links TRBV20-1 to TRBJ2-1; the match to TRBD2 covers 12 bases. As DNA, the CDR3 is TGCAGTGCGGATCGACTAGCGGGAGCCTACAATGAGCAGTTCTTC. This translates into CSADRLAGAYNEQFF.